This T cell receptor (beta chain) was profiled in a study of T cells in Graves' hyperthyroidism and ophthalmopathy. This clonotype was seen a single time. The investigators amplified TCR beta CDR3 regions from RNA transcripts. The study used the HTBI primer set for a first-round RT-PCR of the TCR CDR3. MiXCR was run by TCRdb on the multiplex PCR reads, yielding one entry per CDR3 protein. The sample records 450,000 to 700,000 distinct CDR3 sequences, about half being singletons. This TCR was recovered from an adult woman with Graves' disease, either hyperthyroidism or ophthalmopathy (not recorded which). Material for sequencing was peripheral blood or thyroid tissue (not recorded which).

The CDR3 sequence is CSAETGVSSGANVLTF. DNA of the CDR3: TGCAGTGCGGAGACAGGGGTCAGCTCTGGGGCCAACGTCCTGACTTTC. The chain has TRBV20-1 and TRBJ2-6, with 8 positions matching TRBD1. The J segment lost 0 bases and the V segment lost 6 bases, leaving 7 bases of the junction unmatched. Per the germline V gene, CDR1 is DFQATT and CDR2 is SNEGSKA (reference sequence). CDR3 length equals 16 residues.